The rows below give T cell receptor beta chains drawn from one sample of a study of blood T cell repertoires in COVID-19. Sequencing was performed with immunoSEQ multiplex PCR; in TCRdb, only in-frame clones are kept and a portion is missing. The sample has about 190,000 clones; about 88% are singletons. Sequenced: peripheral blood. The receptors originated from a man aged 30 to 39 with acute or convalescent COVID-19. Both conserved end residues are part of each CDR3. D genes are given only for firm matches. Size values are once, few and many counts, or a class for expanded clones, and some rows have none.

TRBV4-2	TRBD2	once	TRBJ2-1	TGTGCCAGCAGCCTACTAGCGGGAGTACCGGACAATGAGCAGTTCTTC	CASSLLAGVPDNEQFF
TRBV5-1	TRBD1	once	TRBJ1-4	TGCGCCAGCAGCTTGGATTTCCGGACAGGAGGTGAAAAACTGTTTTTT	CASSLDFRTGGEKLFF
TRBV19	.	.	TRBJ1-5	TGTGCCAGTAGTTCTATGACAGACCCAATCATACGTTTT	CASSSMTDPIIRF
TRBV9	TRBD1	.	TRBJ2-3	TGTGCCAGCAGCCGCCCGAGACAGGGAAACACAGATACGCAGTATTTT	CASSRPRQGNTDTQYF
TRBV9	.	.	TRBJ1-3	TGTGCCAGCAGCGATGGGGCAAGAAACACCATATATTTT	CASSDGARNTIYF
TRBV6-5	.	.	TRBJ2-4	TGTGCCAGCAGTTACGCCGGAGCCAAAAACATTCAGTACTTC	CASSYAGAKNIQYF
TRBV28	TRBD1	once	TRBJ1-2	TGTGCCAGCAGTGCCGGGACAGGGTACACCGACACCTTTGGCTACACCTTC	CASSAGTGYTDTFGYTF
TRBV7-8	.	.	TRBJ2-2	TGTGCCAGCAGCTCACCGGGACACGCCACCGGGGAGCTGTTTTTT	CASSSPGHATGELFF
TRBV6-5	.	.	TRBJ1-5	TGTGCCAGCAAGGGAGGGTCGCACCAGCCCCAGCATTTT	CASKGGSHQPQHF
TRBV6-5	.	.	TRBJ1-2	TGTGCCAGCAGAATGGACAGCTACTATGGCTACACCTTC	CASRMDSYYGYTF
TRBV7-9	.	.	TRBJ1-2	TGTGCCAGCAGCTCAAACTCCTTGACCGGAGGCAGCGGCTACACCTTC	CASSSNSLTGGSGYTF
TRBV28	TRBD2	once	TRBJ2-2	TGTGCCAGCAGCGACGGACTAGCGGGGTTCCGTGGCACCGGGGAGCTGTTTTTT	CASSDGLAGFRGTGELFF
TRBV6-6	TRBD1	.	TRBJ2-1	TGTGCCAGCAGCCACGGTGGACAGGGAGGCGGTGAGCAGTTCTTC	CASSHGGQGGGEQFF
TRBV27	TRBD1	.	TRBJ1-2	TGTGCCAGCAGTGGACAGGGCGGGTATGGCTACACCTTC	CASSGQGGYGYTF
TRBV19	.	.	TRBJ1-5	TGTGCCAGTAGTATCCTCAGGGGCCAGCAGCCCCAGCATTTT	CASSILRGQQPQHF
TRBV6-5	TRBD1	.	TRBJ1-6	TGTGCCAGCAGTTATACAGGGGGATATTCACCCCTCCACTTT	CASSYTGGYSPLHF
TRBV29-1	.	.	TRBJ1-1	TGCAGCGTTGAAATCCCCCGGACACTTGAAGCTTTCTTT	CSVEIPRTLEAFF
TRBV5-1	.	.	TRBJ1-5	TGCGCCAGCAGCCCGGGACTGACTAGCGGTCAGCCCCAGCATTTT	CASSPGLTSGQPQHF
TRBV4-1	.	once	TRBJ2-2	TGCGCCAGCAGCCAAGCTCCAAGCGGCCGGAGAGGGGAGCTGTTTTTT	CASSQAPSGRRGELFF
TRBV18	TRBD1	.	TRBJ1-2	TGTGCCAGCTCACTTGCAGGGGGCGCCTATGGCTACACCTTC	CASSLAGGAYGYTF
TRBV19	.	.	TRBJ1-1	TGTGCCAGCAGACAGCAAATGAACACTGAAGCTTTCTTT	CASRQQMNTEAFF
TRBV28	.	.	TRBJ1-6	TGTGCCAGCAGTTTGGACAGTAATTCACCCCTCCACTTT	CASSLDSNSPLHF
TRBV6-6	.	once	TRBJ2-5	TGTGCCAGCTTCGGAGAGACCCAGTACTTC	CASFGETQYF
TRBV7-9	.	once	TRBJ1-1	TGTGCCAGCACGACATGGCAGGGGCTTGGGGAAACTGAAGCTTTCTTT	CASTTWQGLGETEAFF
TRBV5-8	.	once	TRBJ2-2	TGTGCCAGCAGCCTGGACCCCGGGGTCGGGGAGCTGTTTTTT	CASSLDPGVGELFF
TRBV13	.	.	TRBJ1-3	TGTGCCAGCAGCCCCGGGGACTTCAGCTCTGGAAACACCATATATTTT	CASSPGDFSSGNTIYF
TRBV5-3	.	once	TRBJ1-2	TGTGCCAGAAGCTTTGGGCCCCCCGGCGGGCCAAACGTTTCCTTCTATGGCTACACCTTC	CARSFGPPGGPNVSFYGYTF
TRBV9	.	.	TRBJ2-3	TGTGCCAGCAGCGTAGCGACTAGTGGGTTCGATACGCAGTATTTT	CASSVATSGFDTQYF
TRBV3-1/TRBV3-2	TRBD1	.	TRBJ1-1	TGTGCCAGCGTCGGGACAGGGGGCACTGAAGCTTTCTTT	CASVGTGGTEAFF
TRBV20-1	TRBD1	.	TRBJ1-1	TGCAGTGCTAGTTGGCCAGGGGGAAGGTACACTGAAGCTTTCTTT	CSASWPGGRYTEAFF
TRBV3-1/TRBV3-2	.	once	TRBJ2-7	TGTGCCAGCAGCGCATTAGCGTCAGGTCCAACCCCCTACGAGCAGTACTTC	CASSALASGPTPYEQYF
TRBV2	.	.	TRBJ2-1	TGTGCCAGCAGGCCGGAGGGGAATGAGCAGTTCTTC	CASRPEGNEQFF
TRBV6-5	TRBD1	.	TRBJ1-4	TGTGCCAGCAGTTACTCGGGACAGGGTAATGAAAAACTGTTTTTT	CASSYSGQGNEKLFF
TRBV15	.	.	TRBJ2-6	TGTGCCACCAGGGTTAGTGGGGCCAACGTCCTGACTTTC	CATRVSGANVLTF
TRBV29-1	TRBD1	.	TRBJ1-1	TGCACCGGACAGGGGGCGGTCACTGAAGCTTTCTTT	CTGQGAVTEAFF
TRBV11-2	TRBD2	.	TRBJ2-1	TGTGCCAGCAGACCAACTAGCGGGGGGGTGTCTGAGCAGTTCTTC	CASRPTSGGVSEQFF
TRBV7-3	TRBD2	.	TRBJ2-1	TGTGCCAGCAGCTTAGGACTAGCGGGCGATGAGCAGTTCTTC	CASSLGLAGDEQFF
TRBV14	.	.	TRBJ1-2	TGTGCCAGCAGCCAAGGCAGGATGTATGGCTACACCTTC	CASSQGRMYGYTF
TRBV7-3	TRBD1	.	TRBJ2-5	TGTGCCAGCAGCTTAATGGGACAGCAAGAGACCCAGTACTTC	CASSLMGQQETQYF
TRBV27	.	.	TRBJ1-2	TGTGCCAGCAGCCCCACATATGAATATGGCTACACCTTC	CASSPTYEYGYTF
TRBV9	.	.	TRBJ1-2	TGTGCCAGCAGCCCCATTCGAGGGTCTCACTATGGCTACACCTTC	CASSPIRGSHYGYTF
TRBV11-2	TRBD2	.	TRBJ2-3	TGTGCCAGCAGCTTAGTGTTCACGGGAGGGGAAGATACGCAGTATTTT	CASSLVFTGGEDTQYF